This is a list of T cell receptor beta chains from one sample in a study of blood T cell repertoires in COVID-19. Measured with immunoSEQ multiplex PCR; TCRdb has only the in-frame clones, and not every one. The sample lists around 100,000 clones, approximately 86% occurring once. The sample consisted of peripheral blood. The receptor set was obtained from a woman aged 45 to 65 with COVID-19, enrolled during active disease. CDR3s include the opening cysteine and the closing phenylalanine or tryptophan. D genes are given only for firm matches. Clone size, where shown, is once, few, many, or a class for clones that have expanded.

few,TRBV9,TRBJ2-7,TRBD2,TGTGCCAGCAGCGTGGGACTAGCGGGCAGCTACGAGCAGTACTTC,CASSVGLAGSYEQYF
.,TRBV4-2,TRBJ2-5,.,TGTGCCAGCAGTCGGGGGTGGGAGACCCAGTACTTC,CASSRGWETQYF
.,TRBV6-6,TRBJ2-3,TRBD1,TGTGCCAGCAGTCCTGGACAGGGGAGGTATGGTGCAGATACGCAGTATTTT,CASSPGQGRYGADTQYF
.,TRBV6-5,TRBJ1-3,TRBD1,TGTGCCAGCAGACGACAGGGGGCGCAAGGAAACACCATATATTTT,CASRRQGAQGNTIYF
once,TRBV12-5,TRBJ1-4,.,TGTGCTAGTGGCAGGTATAATGAAAAACTGTTTTTT,CASGRYNEKLFF
once,TRBV18,TRBJ2-5,TRBD1,TGTGCCAGCTCCCCGAGGGACAGTTTTTATGAGACCCAGTACTTC,CASSPRDSFYETQYF
.,TRBV9,TRBJ1-2,TRBD1,TGTGCCAGCAGCGTAGGAGGGGGACAGGGCTTGTACTATGGCTACACCTTC,CASSVGGGQGLYYGYTF
.,TRBV10-3,TRBJ2-2,TRBD1,TGTGCCACTGGCCGGGACAGGAACACCGGGGAGCTGTTTTTT,CATGRDRNTGELFF
.,TRBV6-1,TRBJ2-7,.,TGTGCCAGCAGTGAAGCGAACGGGAGCGAGCAGTACTTC,CASSEANGSEQYF
.,TRBV6-1,TRBJ1-5,.,TGTGCCAGCAGTGACGGGGGAGGGAGCAATCAGCCCCAGCATTTT,CASSDGGGSNQPQHF
.,TRBV12-3/TRBV12-4,TRBJ2-7,.,TGTGCCAGCAGCAGACTGGAAACCTACGAGCAGTACTTC,CASSRLETYEQYF
.,TRBV29-1,TRBJ2-7,TRBD1,TGCAGCGCCCCGGGACAGGGGACTAACGAGCAGTACTTC,CSAPGQGTNEQYF
few,TRBV7-2,TRBJ2-1,.,TGTGCCAGCAGCTTCGTAACCTACAATGAGCAGTTCTTC,CASSFVTYNEQFF
once,TRBV27,TRBJ2-7,TRBD2,TGTGCCAGCAGATTCGGGACTAGCGGGGGCTACGAGCAGTACTTC,CASRFGTSGGYEQYF
.,TRBV27,TRBJ1-4,TRBD1,TGTGCCAGCAGTTACGACAGGGGGGATGAAAAACTGTTTTTT,CASSYDRGDEKLFF
.,TRBV7-6,TRBJ2-3,TRBD2,TGTGCCAGCAGCTTGTTGAGCGGGGGGGTCTTACCGTCTACCCGCACAGATACGCAGTATTTT,CASSLLSGGVLPSTRTDTQYF
once,TRBV7-3,TRBJ2-3,TRBD2,TGTGCCAGCAGCAAAGGGACTAGCGGCACAGATACGCAGTATTTT,CASSKGTSGTDTQYF
.,TRBV5-3,TRBJ2-3,.,TGTGCCAGAAGCCAAACCGAGGACAGACCAGATACGCAGTATTTT,CARSQTEDRPDTQYF
.,TRBV4-3,TRBJ1-3,TRBD1,TGCGCCAGCAGCCAAGATTCAAACAGGGGCTCTGGAAACACCATATATTTT,CASSQDSNRGSGNTIYF
.,TRBV5-4,TRBJ2-5,TRBD2,TGTGCCAGCAGCCCGGAACTAGCGGGGGGGCCGGAGACCCAGTACTTC,CASSPELAGGPETQYF
.,TRBV6-5,TRBJ2-1,.,TGTGCCAGCCTCTCCCCGAGCCTAGAGGAGCAGTTCTTC,CASLSPSLEEQFF
.,TRBV3-1/TRBV3-2,TRBJ1-6,.,TGTGCCAGCAGCCAGAGTAGAGTAGCACCCCTCCACTTT,CASSQSRVAPLHF
once,TRBV3-1/TRBV3-2,TRBJ1-2,TRBD1,TGTGCCAGCAGCCACCGAGGACAGGGCCCCTTCTATGGCTACACCTTC,CASSHRGQGPFYGYTF
.,TRBV23-1,TRBJ1-1,TRBD1,TGCGCCAGCAGTCAATTTCGCGGACAGGGGGAAGGAATGAACACTGAAGCTTTCTTT,CASSQFRGQGEGMNTEAFF
.,TRBV5-1,TRBJ2-7,TRBD1,TGCGCCAGCAGCAATGGACAGGGTGGGGTCTACGAGCAGTACTTC,CASSNGQGGVYEQYF
.,TRBV7-3,TRBJ2-5,TRBD1,TGTGCCAGCAGCTTGATGGGCAGGGGGCCGGAGACCCAGTACTTC,CASSLMGRGPETQYF
.,TRBV11-2,TRBJ1-6,.,TGTGCCAGCAGCCCAGCCGACAGACTCCTCTCCTATAATTCACCCCTCCACTTT,CASSPADRLLSYNSPLHF
.,TRBV6-5,TRBJ1-6,.,TGTGCCAGCAGTTATTCCGAGTATAATTCACCCCTCCACTTT,CASSYSEYNSPLHF
.,TRBV7-3,TRBJ2-2,TRBD2,TGTGCCAGCAGCACTAGCGGCACCGGGGAGCTGTTTTTT,CASSTSGTGELFF
.,TRBV6-2/TRBV6-3,TRBJ2-3,TRBD1,TGTGCCAGCAGTTACGACGGGACAGGTAGCACAGATACGCAGTATTTT,CASSYDGTGSTDTQYF
.,TRBV6-5,TRBJ1-5,TRBD1,TGTGCCAGCAAGGGACAGGGAGAGAATCAGCCCCAGCATTTT,CASKGQGENQPQHF
.,TRBV6-5,TRBJ1-2,.,TGTGCCAGCAGCCCCGGAGCCTTCAGGGATGGAGGCTACACCTTC,CASSPGAFRDGGYTF
.,TRBV5-1,TRBJ1-2,TRBD1,TGCGCCAGCACGACAGGGTCCGGATATGGCTACACCTTC,CASTTGSGYGYTF
.,TRBV25-1,TRBJ1-3,.,TGTGCCAGCAGTGACCAGGGGAAATCTGGAAACACCATATATTTT,CASSDQGKSGNTIYF
.,TRBV9,TRBJ2-5,TRBD2,TGTGCCAGCAGCCCCCATAGCGGGGGGGCCGGGGAGACCCAGTACTTC,CASSPHSGGAGETQYF
.,TRBV7-2,TRBJ2-3,.,TGTGCCAGCAGCTTAGCCGGCCAGGGGTCCCCAGATACGCAGTATTTT,CASSLAGQGSPDTQYF
.,TRBV9,TRBJ1-2,TRBD1,TGTGCCAGCAGCGCTGGGACAGGGGGTGGAGGCTACACCTTC,CASSAGTGGGGYTF
.,TRBV28,TRBJ2-5,TRBD1,TGTGCCAGCAGTTTATCGTCCGGGACAGGGGCCCAGTACTTC,CASSLSSGTGAQYF
.,TRBV19,TRBJ2-1,.,TGTGCCAGTAGTAACTACGGTATCAATGAGCAGTTCTTC,CASSNYGINEQFF
.,TRBV4-1,TRBJ1-5,.,TGCGCCAGCAGCTCTCCCAATCAGCCCCAGCATTTT,CASSSPNQPQHF
once,TRBV27,TRBJ2-1,TRBD2,TGTGCCAGCACGAGACTAGCGGGGGCCCCGAATGCCTACAATGAGCAGTTCTTC,CASTRLAGAPNAYNEQFF
once,TRBV11-2,TRBJ2-1,TRBD2,TGTGCCAGCAGCTTAGATCTTGGCGGGGGGTACAATGAGCAGTTCTTC,CASSLDLGGGYNEQFF
.,TRBV2,TRBJ2-2,.,TGTGCCAGCTCCCTTCGGCAGGTGACCGGGGAGCTGTTTTTT,CASSLRQVTGELFF
.,TRBV12-3/TRBV12-4,TRBJ1-1,.,TGTGCCAGCAGTTTAGGTTGGGGCGGTGAAGCTTTCTTT,CASSLGWGGEAFF
once,TRBV4-1,TRBJ2-3,TRBD2,TGCGCCAGCAGCAGAGGGCGGGGGGCCGACACAGATACGCAGTATTTT,CASSRGRGADTDTQYF
once,TRBV6-1,TRBJ2-3,TRBD1,TGTGCCAGCAGTGCGGGACAGGGGACCCTCACAGATACGCAGTATTTT,CASSAGQGTLTDTQYF
.,TRBV2,TRBJ2-1,TRBD2,TGTGCCAGCAGTGTGAGGACTAGCGGCCGGGGGGGCAGGAGCTACAATGAGCAGTTCTTC,CASSVRTSGRGGRSYNEQFF